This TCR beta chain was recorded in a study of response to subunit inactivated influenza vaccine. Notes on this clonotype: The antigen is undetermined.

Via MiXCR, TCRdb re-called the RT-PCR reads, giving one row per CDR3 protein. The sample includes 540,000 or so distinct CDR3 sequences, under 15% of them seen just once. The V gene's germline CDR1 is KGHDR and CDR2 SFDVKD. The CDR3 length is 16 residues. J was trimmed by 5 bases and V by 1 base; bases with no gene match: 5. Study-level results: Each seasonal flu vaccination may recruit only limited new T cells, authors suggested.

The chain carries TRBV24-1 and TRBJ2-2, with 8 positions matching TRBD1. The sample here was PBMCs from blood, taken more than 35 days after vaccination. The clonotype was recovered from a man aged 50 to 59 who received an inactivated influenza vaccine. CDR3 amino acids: CATSDFGQGRTGELFF. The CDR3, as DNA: TGTGCCACCAGTGATTTCGGACAGGGACGTACCGGGGAGCTGTTTTTT.